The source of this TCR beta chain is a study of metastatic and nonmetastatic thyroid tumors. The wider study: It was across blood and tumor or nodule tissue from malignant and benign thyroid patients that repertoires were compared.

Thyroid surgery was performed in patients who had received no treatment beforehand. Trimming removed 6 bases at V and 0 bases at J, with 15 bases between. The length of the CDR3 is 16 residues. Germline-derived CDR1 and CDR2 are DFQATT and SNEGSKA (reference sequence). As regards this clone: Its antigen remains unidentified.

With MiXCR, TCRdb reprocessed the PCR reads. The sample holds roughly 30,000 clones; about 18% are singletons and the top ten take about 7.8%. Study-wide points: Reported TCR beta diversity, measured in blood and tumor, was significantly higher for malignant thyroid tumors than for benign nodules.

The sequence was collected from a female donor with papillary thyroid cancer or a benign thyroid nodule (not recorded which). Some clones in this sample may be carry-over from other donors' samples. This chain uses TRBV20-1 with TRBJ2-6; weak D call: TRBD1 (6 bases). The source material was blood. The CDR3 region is CSARTDIYSGANVLTF. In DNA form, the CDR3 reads TGCAGTGCCAGGACAGATATTTACTCTGGGGCCAACGTCCTGACTTTC.